These T cell receptor beta chains were read from a single sample in a study of brain T cells in children with intractable seizures. Repertoires were generated with immunoSEQ multiplex PCR, while TCRdb's copy carries only in-frame clones and drops some. The top ten clones hold approximately 5% of a sample with about 340,000 clones, about 93% of them seen once. The source was peripheral blood, collected 5 to 6 months after surgery. These receptors were collected from a boy in the first two years of life with tuberous sclerosis and intractable seizures. The conserved cysteine and the conserved F or W are not part of the CDR3 here.

V gene,J gene,CDR3 protein
TRBV7-2,TRBJ2-7,ASRIPGQGYEQY
TRBV6-5,TRBJ1-1,ASGFRSTEAF
TRBV11-2,TRBJ2-7,ASSSGPEPTYEQY
TRBV4-1,TRBJ2-7,ASSQDQRGTYEQY
TRBV6-5,TRBJ1-1,ASSLQGATEAF
TRBV4-1,TRBJ2-1,ASSQELEQF
TRBV19,TRBJ1-1,ASSPTVLNTEAF
TRBV25-1,TRBJ2-1,ASSEPSGNPYNEQF
TRBV7-9,TRBJ2-7,ASSPGAFGKLSKQY
TRBV4-1,TRBJ1-1,ASSQPQGFGNTEAF
TRBV5-5,TRBJ1-2,ASSLGDRHGYT
TRBV7-9,TRBJ2-5,ASSSGETQY
TRBV6-5,TRBJ2-1,ASSYQASGGINEQF
TRBV27,TRBJ2-1,ASSPRPRNDEQF
TRBV5-1,TRBJ1-2,ASSLAQGDHKNYGYT
TRBV28,TRBJ1-5,ASSLYNRGNQPQH
TRBV28,TRBJ2-2,ASSLRDSGNTGELF
TRBV11-2,TRBJ2-7,ASSRRGDKGEQY
TRBV11-2,TRBJ2-3,ASSRLKRVTDTQY
TRBV19,TRBJ2-5,ASSRWTGGETQY
TRBV5-1,TRBJ2-1,ASSPGPENNEQF
TRBV7-9,TRBJ2-7,ASSPRQGNYYEQY
TRBV7-3,TRBJ2-1,ASSLDPSGRAGNEQF
TRBV19,TRBJ2-3,ASSIIAGDTDTQY
TRBV3-1/TRBV3-2,TRBJ2-1,ASSLGGPYNEQF
TRBV6-5,TRBJ2-7,ASRRTGDRDEQY
TRBV5-4,TRBJ2-5,ASRPPGGAGETQY
TRBV9,TRBJ2-5,ASSQDEGVGETQY
TRBV3-1/TRBV3-2,TRBJ2-5,ASSPDLGQETQY
TRBV12-3/TRBV12-4,TRBJ2-7,ASSTGQSYEQY
TRBV29-1,TRBJ1-3,SVHLIGTDAGNTIY
TRBV9,TRBJ2-1,ASSVGQGGNNEQF
TRBV12-5,TRBJ2-3,ASGTETSTDTQY
TRBV5-1,TRBJ2-3,ASSLASGWTDTQY
TRBV9,TRBJ2-1,ASSVTASGGINEQF
TRBV3-1/TRBV3-2,TRBJ2-2,ASSRTSGGANTGELF
TRBV3-1/TRBV3-2,TRBJ2-7,ASSRGEGTYEQY
TRBV2,TRBJ2-2,ASSGGTSGRALPGELF
TRBV14,TRBJ1-1,ASSQAQGWTEAF
TRBV5-1,TRBJ1-1,ASKGEGEGTEAF
TRBV30,TRBJ2-3,ARTSGGTDTQY
TRBV6-5,TRBJ2-7,ASTRDRGREQY